A single sample is the source of the 18 T cell receptor beta chains below, sequenced in a study of T cell responses to AZD1222 COVID-19 vaccine. Generated by immunoSEQ multiplex PCR, the TCRdb table keeps only in-frame clones and is missing some. The sample lists some 49,000 clones; 70% to 90% were seen once. The specimen was peripheral blood, collected 28 days after the second AZD1222 dose. These receptors were collected from an adult who received the AZD1222 COVID-19 vaccine.

This chain connects TRBV2 to TRBJ2-2; 12 bases agree with TRBD2. The CDR3 spans 16 residues. J lost 6 bases, V lost 6 bases, and 8 bases had no gene match. Looked up from germline, CDR1 is SNHLY and CDR2 is FYNNEI. The CDR3 spells CASRGRLAGVAGELFF. CDR3 DNA sequence: TGTGCCAGCAGGGGACGACTAGCGGGAGTTGCCGGGGAGCTGTTTTTT.

The V gene is TRBV7-3, the J gene TRBJ2-1, with 10 bases lining up with TRBD2. The CDR3 is 17 residues long. V lost 4 bases, J lost 8 bases, and 14 bases stayed unmatched. Germline assignment: CDR1 SGHTA and CDR2 FQGTGA. CDR3 in amino acids: CASSSDLLAGVKDEQFF. CDR3 sequence (DNA): TGTGCCAGCAGCTCCGATCTGCTAGCGGGAGTTAAGGATGAGCAGTTCTTC.

V is TRBV6-5 and J is TRBJ1-1; a weak D match, TRBD1 (5 bases). Germline-derived CDR1 and CDR2 are MNHEY and SVGAGI. V lost 7 bases, J lost 3 bases, and 15 bases lay in between. CDR3 length: 14 residues. Here the CDR3 DNA reads TGTGCCAGCACTCAGGGAGGGATGTACACTGAAGCTTTCTTT. It specifies CASTQGGMYTEAFF.

The chain couples TRBV3-1 (or the pseudogene TRBV3-2) to TRBJ2-1; 10 positions match TRBD2. The CDR3 consists of 16 residues. V lost 3 bases, J lost 1 base, and 3 bases stayed unmatched. Germline CDR1 reads LGHDT; CDR2 reads YNNKEL (reference sequence). The CDR3 spells CASSHLAGGSYNEQFF. CDR3 bases: TGTGCCAGCAGCCACTTAGCGGGAGGTTCCTACAATGAGCAGTTCTTC.

J is TRBJ2-1 and V is TRBV6-5; tentatively, D is TRBD2 (7 bases). The V and J ends lost 6 bases and 5 bases respectively, with 14 bases between them. Germline values: CDR1 MNHEY, CDR2 SVGAGI. The length of the CDR3 is 14 residues. DNA of the CDR3: TGTGCCAGCAGCCGCGAGGGGGGGAACAATGAGCAGTTCTTC. It encodes CASSREGGNNEQFF.

V is TRBV6-5 and J is TRBJ2-1; no clear D gene. In germline, CDR1 is MNHEY, CDR2 SVGAGI. The CDR3 covers 13 residues. Trimming took 2 bases from V and 2 from J, leaving 4 bases between them. The CDR3 here is CASSYGAYNEQFF. CDR3 in DNA: TGTGCCAGCAGTTACGGAGCCTACAATGAGCAGTTCTTC.

The chain uses TRBV6-2 or TRBV6-3 and TRBJ2-5; 8 positions match TRBD2. V gave up 0 bases and J gave up 5 bases; unmatched junction bases: 5. This CDR3 spans 15 amino acids. Germline V gene sequence: CDR1 MNHEY, CDR2 SVGEGT. The CDR3 DNA reads as TGTGCCAGCAGTTACTCGTCAGCGGGAGTCGAGACCCAGTACTTC. This encodes CASSYSSAGVETQYF.

The chain uses TRBV11-2 and TRBJ2-7, with 7 bases lining up with TRBD1. The CDR3 runs to 15 residues. Germline lookup yields CDR1 SGHAT and CDR2 FQNNGV. J gave up 2 bases and V 0 bases, and 4 bases lay outside the gene matches. DNA of the CDR3: TGTGCCAGCAGCTTAGATAAAGGGACAGCCTACGAGCAGTACTTC. Amino acid sequence: CASSLDKGTAYEQYF.

The V call is TRBV30, the J call TRBJ2-1; a possible D gene is TRBD2 (6 bases). This CDR3 contains 13 residues. The V gene's germline CDR1 is GTSNPN and CDR2 SVGIG (reference sequence). V lost 5 bases to trimming and J lost 3 bases, with 11 bases between them. CDR3: CAWFWGGYNEQFF. CDR3 sequence (DNA): TGTGCCTGGTTTTGGGGAGGCTACAATGAGCAGTTCTTC. Combining the CDR3 with reference TRBV30 and TRBJ2-1 gives the whole variable domain SQTIHQWPATLVQPVGSPLSLECTVEGTSNPNLYWYRQAAGRGLQLLFYSVGIGQISSEVPQNLSASRPQDRQFILSSKKLLLSDSGFYLCAWFWGGYNEQFFGPGTRLTVL.

The chain's CDR3 is CASSDFHGGRDEQFF. CDR3 coding DNA: TGTGCCAGCAGTGACTTCCACGGAGGAAGGGATGAGCAGTTCTTC. The chain combines TRBV2 with TRBJ2-1; TRBD2 might be the D (5 bases). The CDR3 sequence is 15 residues long. Germline loops: CDR1 SNHLY, CDR2 FYNNEI. V was clipped by 3 bases and J by 8 bases, with 17 bases between them.

The chain carries TRBV2 and TRBJ1-1; D uncertain. Trimming removed 9 bases at V and 2 bases at J, with 16 bases between. Germline V lookup: CDR1 SNHLY, CDR2 FYNNEI. The length of the CDR3 is 14 residues. CDR3 region: CARHQDTTNTEAFF. CDR3 coding DNA: TGTGCCAGGCATCAGGATACAACTAACACTGAAGCTTTCTTT.

This clone was seen a handful of times. The chain links TRBV5-8 to TRBJ1-1; possible D gene TRBD1, 6 bases. Trimming took off 5 bases at V and 7 bases at J, with 18 bases between the two ends. CDR3 size: 14 residues. Per germline, CDR1 SGHTS and CDR2 YDEGEE. CDR3 amino acids: CASSNWGGWGEAFF. The DNA of the CDR3 is TGTGCCAGCAGTAACTGGGGGGGCTGGGGTGAAGCTTTCTTT.

The chain has TRBV6-5 and TRBJ2-5, with TRBD2 matching over 11 bases. The length of the CDR3 is 14 residues. The V gene's germline CDR1 is MNHEY and CDR2 SVGAGI. Trimming cost V 7 bases and J 3 bases; bases outside gene matches: 4. CDR3 protein: CASNLGLAEETQYF. CDR3 nucleotides: TGTGCCAGCAACCTGGGACTAGCGGAAGAGACCCAGTACTTC.

Here the CDR3 reads CASSPLLGTLLREQFF. CDR3 sequence (DNA): TGTGCCAGCAGTCCCTTACTCGGGACCCTCCTTAGGGAGCAGTTCTTC. The genes are TRBV28 and TRBJ2-1; D may be TRBD1 or TRBD2 (5 bases each). The V end was cut by 5 bases, the J end by 10 bases, with 24 bases between. CDR3 length equals 16 residues. Germline CDR1 reads MDHEN; CDR2 reads SYDVKM.

In DNA, the CDR3 is TGTGCCAGCAGCGCGGACAGGGCCCAAGATACGCAGTATTTT. The encoded protein is CASSADRAQDTQYF. This chain connects TRBV7-3 to TRBJ2-3, with 8 bases identical to TRBD1. Germline CDR1 SGHTA, CDR2 FQGTGA. The CDR3 extends over 14 amino acids. The J segment lost 5 bases and the V segment lost 5 bases, leaving 6 bases of the junction unmatched. The entire variable domain, with the rest obtained from reference TRBV7-3 and TRBJ2-3, is as follows: GAGVSQTPSNKVTEKGKYVELRCDPISGHTALYWYRQSLGQGPEFLIYFQGTGAADDSGLPNDRFFAVRPEGSVSTLKIQRTERGDSAVYLCASSADRAQDTQYFGPGTRLTVL.

V is TRBV7-2 and J is TRBJ2-7, with TRBD1 as a possible D gene (6 bases). The CDR3 contains 13 residues. Germline values: CDR1 SGHTA, CDR2 FQGNSA. Trimming pared 1 base from V and 7 bases from J, leaving 11 bases between. This CDR3 reads CASSLEGVGEQYF. CDR3 nucleotides: TGTGCCAGCAGCTTAGAGGGGGTGGGGGAGCAGTACTTC.

The chain joins TRBV20-1 to TRBJ2-7; 9 bases fit TRBD1. The CDR3 runs 13 residues. Germline CDR1 is DFQATT and CDR2 is SNEGSKA (reference sequence). The trim removed 3 bases at V and 2 bases at J, leaving 2 bases unmatched. CDR3 protein: CSASRTGAYEQYF. In nucleotides, the CDR3 is TGCAGTGCTAGTAGGACAGGGGCCTACGAGCAGTACTTC.

The chain links TRBV7-6 to TRBJ2-2; unclear D gene. Trimming removed 5 bases from V and 5 bases from J, with 12 bases in between. The CDR3 is 14 residues long. CDR1 is SGHVS and CDR2 is FNYEAQ in the germline V gene. The CDR3 loop is CASSPRALTGELFF. CDR3 DNA sequence: TGTGCCAGCAGCCCTCGAGCACTTACCGGGGAGCTGTTTTTT.